This T cell receptor beta chain came from a study of T cell repertoires in cytomegalovirus infection (dated by TCRdb to the late 2010s). General notes on the study: Donor HLA type was relevant to the analysis, as public TCR beta signatures indicated carriage of CMV infection together with the matching HLA type. Overall results and qualifications from the work: Cumulative frequency of public TCR beta family members discriminated carriers of CMV infection plus the relevant HLA type in this cohort and an independent approximately 370-donor cohort. The ex vivo response was dominated by HLA-C-restricted CMV-specific TCR beta clonotypes, and the single most frequent clonotype in two of eight donors was supplied by these HLA-C-restricted clonotypes.

This clonotype has at least ten counts. No antigen is known for it. It has no much larger one-base neighbor in the sample; base qualities were not kept. The instrument given in TCRdb is Illumina HiSeq 1500. The public reads were quality trimmed at Q25 with fastp and then assembled into clones with MiXCR by TCRdb, keeping productive beta chains. Rows merge per CDR3 protein into single entries with the most common DNA and genes. Across this sample there are more than 400,000 distinct CDR3 sequences, with less than 30% seen only once. The top ten constitute roughly an eighth of the sample. The TCR sequence derives from a human donor in good health (CMV status not recorded). Some clones in this sample may be carry-over from other donors' samples. The sample consisted of PBMCs.

The DNA sequence is given as TGTGCCAGCGCCCCCCAGGGGGCCCACGAGCAGTACGTC. This translates into CASAPQGAHEQYV. The chain is made from TRBV12-3 or TRBV12-4 and TRBJ2-7; 8 bases in the middle match TRBD1. Its CDR3 holds 13 amino acids, cysteine through valine. Solely the CDR3 DNA is kept, with 39 bases framed from the first base. Trimming accounts for 8 bases at V and 5 bases at J, while the number of junction bases matched to no gene is 8.